Sequencing of this TCR beta chain was carried out in a study of blood T cell repertoires in COVID-19. Study at large: Researchers got acute and convalescent COVID-19 samples from the United States, Italy and Spain. The cDNA or gDNA used as material had been derived from T cells, B-cell-depleted T cells, or PBMCs.

As processed by the authors: How many nucleated cells were present was estimated from reference gene primer amplification. Clones were sequenced by immunoSEQ multiplex PCR, and TCRdb holds only the in-frame ones, with some missing. The DNA gave D and trimming, while V, J and clone size come from that table. The data hold approximately 160,000 clones, with approximately 80% observed a single time. This clone showed up just once. V lost 7 bases to trimming and J lost 0 bases, with 5 bases between them. The germline V gene encodes CDR1 SGDLS and CDR2 YYNGEE. This CDR3 spans 12 amino acids. The chain employs TRBV9 and TRBJ1-5; D is ambiguous. The source of this sequence is a woman in her sixties or seventies with acute or convalescent COVID-19. The source material was peripheral blood. As DNA, the CDR3 is TGTGCCAGCGGAGATAGCAATCAGCCCCAGCATTTT. Translation: CASGDSNQPQHF.